The sequence of this T cell receptor beta chain was determined in a study of T cells in Graves' hyperthyroidism and ophthalmopathy. Patients were excluded for uncontrolled infection, other autoimmune disease, pregnancy or lactation. It was at first hyperthyroidism diagnosis, before any ophthalmopathy symptoms, that the blood sample was taken. There were TCR beta CDR3 regions amplified from RNA transcripts. TCR CDR3 regions were first amplified by RT-PCR with HTBI primers. TCRdb re-analysed the multiplex PCR reads in MiXCR, keeping a single row per CDR3 protein. The sample contains about 360,000 distinct CDR3 sequences, 15% to 18% of which appear only once. This clonotype was counted at least ten times. Per the germline V gene, CDR1 is SGHVS and CDR2 is FNYEAQ. Trimming stripped 2 bases from V and 5 bases from J, with 20 bases between. The CDR3 runs 17 residues.

Material: blood. The V gene is TRBV7-6, the J gene TRBJ2-3; D gene ambiguous. This clonotype was sampled from a woman in her late teens or twenties with Graves' hyperthyroidism that later progressed to Graves' ophthalmopathy. The CDR3 is CASSLTPRRPRGDTQYF. Here the CDR3 DNA reads TGTGCCAGCAGCTTAACCCCAAGGCGTCCTAGAGGAGATACGCAGTATTTT.